The present entry profiles one T cell receptor beta chain with its context. V trimming: 1 base; J trimming: 4 bases; junction bases outside the gene matches: 5. The CDR3 is 16 residues long. Germline values: CDR1 SGHRS, CDR2 YFSETQ. This specimen comes from a study of PD-1 blockade in classical Hodgkin lymphoma. Brentuximab vedotin exposure varied among the patients, all of whom had relapsed after autologous stem cell transplantation. When best responses were assessed, they were complete response, partial response or progressive disease. The protocol was immunoSEQ multiplex PCR, while the TCRdb copy is restricted to in-frame clones and leaves out a portion. The repertoire holds fewer than 50,000 clones, with around 87% as singletons.

The clonotype was recovered from a human donor with classical Hodgkin lymphoma. The rearrangement joins TRBV5-1 to TRBJ2-1; 10 bases align to TRBD2. Sequences were derived from peripheral blood mononuclear cells (PBMCs), sampled before the second cycle of nivolumab. DNA for the CDR3: TGCGCCAGCAGCTTGACCGAGGGACTAGCGTACAATGAGCAGTTCTTC. Residues: CASSLTEGLAYNEQFF.